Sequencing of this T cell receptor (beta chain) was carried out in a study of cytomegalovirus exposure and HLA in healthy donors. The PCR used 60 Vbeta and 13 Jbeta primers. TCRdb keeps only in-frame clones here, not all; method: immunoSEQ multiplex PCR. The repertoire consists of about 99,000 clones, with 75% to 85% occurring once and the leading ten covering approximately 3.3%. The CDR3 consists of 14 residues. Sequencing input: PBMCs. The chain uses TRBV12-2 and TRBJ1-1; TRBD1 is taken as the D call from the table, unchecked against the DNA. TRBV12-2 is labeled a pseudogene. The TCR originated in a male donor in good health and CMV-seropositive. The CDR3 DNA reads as TGTGCAAGTCGCTTCCAGGGGCTGAGCACTGAAGCTTTCTTT. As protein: CASRFQGLSTEAFF.